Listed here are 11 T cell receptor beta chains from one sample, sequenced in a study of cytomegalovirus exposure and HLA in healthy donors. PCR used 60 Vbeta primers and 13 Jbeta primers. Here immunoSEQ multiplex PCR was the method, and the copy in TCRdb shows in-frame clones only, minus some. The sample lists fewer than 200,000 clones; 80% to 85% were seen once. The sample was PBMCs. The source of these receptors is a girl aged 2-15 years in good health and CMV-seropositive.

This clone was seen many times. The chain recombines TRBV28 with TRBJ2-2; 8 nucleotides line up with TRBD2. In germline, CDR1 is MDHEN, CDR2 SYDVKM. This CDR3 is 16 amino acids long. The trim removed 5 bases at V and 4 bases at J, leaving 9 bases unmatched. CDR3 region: CASSPLADGFTGELFF. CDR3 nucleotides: TGTGCCAGCAGTCCACTAGCGGACGGGTTCACCGGGGAGCTGTTTTTT.

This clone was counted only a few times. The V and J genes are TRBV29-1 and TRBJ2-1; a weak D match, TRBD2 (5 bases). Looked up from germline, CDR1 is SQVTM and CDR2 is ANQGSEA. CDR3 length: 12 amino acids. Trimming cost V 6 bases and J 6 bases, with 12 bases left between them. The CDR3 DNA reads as TGCAGCGTAGTCCTTGGGAGCAATGAGCAGTTCTTC. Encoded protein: CSVVLGSNEQFF.

The CDR3 DNA reads TGTGCCAGCCACTACCAAGAGACCCAGTACTTC. It translates to CASHYQETQYF. This sequence joins TRBV7-9 and TRBJ2-5; D not resolved. From germline, CDR1 is SEHNR and CDR2 FQNEAQ (reference sequence). The CDR3 is 11 residues long. The V and J ends lost 8 bases and 0 bases respectively, with 4 bases between them.

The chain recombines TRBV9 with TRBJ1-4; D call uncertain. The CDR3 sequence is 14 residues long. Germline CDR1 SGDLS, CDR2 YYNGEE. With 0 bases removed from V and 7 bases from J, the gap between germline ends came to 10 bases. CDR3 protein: CASSVGGKTEKLFF. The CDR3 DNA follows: TGTGCCAGCAGCGTAGGCGGGAAGACTGAAAAACTGTTTTTT.

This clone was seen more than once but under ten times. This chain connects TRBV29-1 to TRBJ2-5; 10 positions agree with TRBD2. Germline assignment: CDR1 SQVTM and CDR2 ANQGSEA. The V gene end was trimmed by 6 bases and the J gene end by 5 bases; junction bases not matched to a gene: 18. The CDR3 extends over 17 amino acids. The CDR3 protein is CSVEKVLAGVYEETQYF. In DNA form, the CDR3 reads TGCAGCGTCGAAAAAGTGCTAGCGGGAGTGTACGAGGAGACCCAGTACTTC.

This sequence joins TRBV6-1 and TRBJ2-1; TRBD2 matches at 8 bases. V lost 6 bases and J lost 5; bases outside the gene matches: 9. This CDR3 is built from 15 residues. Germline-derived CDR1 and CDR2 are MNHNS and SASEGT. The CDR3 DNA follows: TGTGCCAGCAGCGCCATGGCGGGAGGCCACAATGAGCAGTTCTTC. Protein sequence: CASSAMAGGHNEQFF.

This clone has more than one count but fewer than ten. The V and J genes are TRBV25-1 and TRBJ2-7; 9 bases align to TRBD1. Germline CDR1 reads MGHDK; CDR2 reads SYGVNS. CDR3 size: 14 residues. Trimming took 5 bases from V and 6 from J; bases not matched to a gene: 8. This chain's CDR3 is CASSPGQGRGEQYF. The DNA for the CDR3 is TGTGCCAGCAGTCCGGGACAGGGTCGAGGCGAGCAGTACTTC.

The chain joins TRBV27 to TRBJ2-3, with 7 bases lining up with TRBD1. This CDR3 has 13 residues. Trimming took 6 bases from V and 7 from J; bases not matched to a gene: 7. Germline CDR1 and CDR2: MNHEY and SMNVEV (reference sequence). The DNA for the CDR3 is TGTGCCAGCAGCCCAAACAGGGGACATACGCAGTATTTT. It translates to CASSPNRGHTQYF.

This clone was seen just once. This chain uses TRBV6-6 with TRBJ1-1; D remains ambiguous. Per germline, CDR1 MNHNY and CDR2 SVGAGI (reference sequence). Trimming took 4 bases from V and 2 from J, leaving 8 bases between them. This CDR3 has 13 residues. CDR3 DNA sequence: TGTGCCAGCAGTTCCACGGGAAACACTGAAGCTTTCTTT. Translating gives CASSSTGNTEAFF.

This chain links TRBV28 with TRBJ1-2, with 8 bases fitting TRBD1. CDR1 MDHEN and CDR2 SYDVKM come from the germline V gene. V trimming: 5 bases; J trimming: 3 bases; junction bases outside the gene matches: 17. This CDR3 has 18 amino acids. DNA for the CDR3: TGTGCCAGCAGTCGCCCAGGGGGCTATTACGATCCTGACTATGGCTACACCTTC. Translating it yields CASSRPGGYYDPDYGYTF.

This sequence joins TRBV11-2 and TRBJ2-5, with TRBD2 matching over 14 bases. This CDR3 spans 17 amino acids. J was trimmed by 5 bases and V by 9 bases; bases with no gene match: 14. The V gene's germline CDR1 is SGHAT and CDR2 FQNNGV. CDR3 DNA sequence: TGTGCCAGTCGAACCGGGACTAGCGGGAGTAGGAGTGAGACCCAGTACTTC. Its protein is CASRTGTSGSRSETQYF. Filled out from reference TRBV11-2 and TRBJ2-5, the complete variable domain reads EAGVAQSPRYKIIEKRQSVAFWCNPISGHATLYWYQQILGQGPKLLIQFQNNGVVDDSQLPKDRFSAERLKGVDSTLKIQPAKLEDSAVYLCASRTGTSGSRSETQYFGPGTRLLVL.